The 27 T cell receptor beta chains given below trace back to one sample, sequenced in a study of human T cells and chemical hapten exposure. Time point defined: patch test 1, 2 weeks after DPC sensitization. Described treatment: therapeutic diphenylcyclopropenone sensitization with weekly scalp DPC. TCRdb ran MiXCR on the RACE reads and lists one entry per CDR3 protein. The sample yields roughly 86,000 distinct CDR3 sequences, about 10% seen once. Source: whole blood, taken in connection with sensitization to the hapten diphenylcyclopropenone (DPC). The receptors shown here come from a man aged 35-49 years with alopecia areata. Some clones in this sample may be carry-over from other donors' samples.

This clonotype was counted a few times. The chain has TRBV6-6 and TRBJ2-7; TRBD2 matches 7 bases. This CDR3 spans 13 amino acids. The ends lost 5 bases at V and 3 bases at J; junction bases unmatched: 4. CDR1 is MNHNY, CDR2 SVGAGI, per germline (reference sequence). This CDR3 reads CASSREGSYEQYF. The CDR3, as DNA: TGTGCCAGCAGTAGGGAGGGTAGCTACGAGCAGTACTTC.

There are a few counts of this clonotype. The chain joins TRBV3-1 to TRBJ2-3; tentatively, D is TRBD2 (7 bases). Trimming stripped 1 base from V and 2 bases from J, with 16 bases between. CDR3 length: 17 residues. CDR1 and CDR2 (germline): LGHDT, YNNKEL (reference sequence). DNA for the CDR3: TGTGCCAGCAGCCAAGCAGCGGGACATTCATCCACAGATACGCAGTATTTT. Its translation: CASSQAAGHSSTDTQYF.

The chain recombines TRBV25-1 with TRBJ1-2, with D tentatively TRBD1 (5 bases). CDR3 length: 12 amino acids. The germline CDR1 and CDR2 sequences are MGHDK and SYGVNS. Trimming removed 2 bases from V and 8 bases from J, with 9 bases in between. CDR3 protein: CASSEQGGGYTF. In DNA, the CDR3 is TGTGCCAGCAGTGAACAGGGAGGGGGCTACACCTTC.

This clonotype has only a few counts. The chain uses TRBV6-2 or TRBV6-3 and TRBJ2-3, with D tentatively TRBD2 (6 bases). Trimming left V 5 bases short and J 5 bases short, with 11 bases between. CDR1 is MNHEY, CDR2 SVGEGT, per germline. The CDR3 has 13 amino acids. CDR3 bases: TGTGCCAGCAGTGAGGGAGCGGGAGATACGCAGTATTTT. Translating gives CASSEGAGDTQYF.

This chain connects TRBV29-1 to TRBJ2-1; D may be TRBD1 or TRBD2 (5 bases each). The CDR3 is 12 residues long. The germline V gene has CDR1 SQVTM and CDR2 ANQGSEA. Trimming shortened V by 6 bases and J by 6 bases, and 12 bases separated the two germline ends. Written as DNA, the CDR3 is TGCAGCGTCCTCCGGGACGGCAATGAGCAGTTCTTC. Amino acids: CSVLRDGNEQFF.

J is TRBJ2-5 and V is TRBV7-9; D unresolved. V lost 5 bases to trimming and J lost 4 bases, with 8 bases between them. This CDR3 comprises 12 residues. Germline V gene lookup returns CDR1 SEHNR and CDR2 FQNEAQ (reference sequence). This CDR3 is CASSPRSETQYF. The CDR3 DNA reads TGTGCCAGCAGCCCACGGTCAGAGACCCAGTACTTC. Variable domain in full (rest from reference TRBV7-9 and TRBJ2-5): DTGVSQNPRHKITKRGQNVTFRCDPISEHNRLYWYRQTLGQGPEFLTYFQNEAQLEKSRLLSDRFSAERPKGSFSTLEIQRTEQGDSAMYLCASSPRSETQYFGPGTRLLVL.

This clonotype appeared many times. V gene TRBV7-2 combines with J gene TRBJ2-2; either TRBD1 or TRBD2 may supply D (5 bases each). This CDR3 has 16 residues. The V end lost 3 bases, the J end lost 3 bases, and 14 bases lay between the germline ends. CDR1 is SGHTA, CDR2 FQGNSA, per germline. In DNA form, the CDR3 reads TGTGCCAGCAGCTTCGATACGGGGACCCACACCGGGGAGCTGTTTTTT. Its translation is CASSFDTGTHTGELFF.

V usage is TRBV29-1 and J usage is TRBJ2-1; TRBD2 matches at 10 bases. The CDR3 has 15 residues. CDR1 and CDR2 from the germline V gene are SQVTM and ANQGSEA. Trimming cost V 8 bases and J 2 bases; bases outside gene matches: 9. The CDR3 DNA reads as TGCAGCCCCACGTTGACTAGCGGGCCCTACAATGAGCAGTTCTTC. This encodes CSPTLTSGPYNEQFF.

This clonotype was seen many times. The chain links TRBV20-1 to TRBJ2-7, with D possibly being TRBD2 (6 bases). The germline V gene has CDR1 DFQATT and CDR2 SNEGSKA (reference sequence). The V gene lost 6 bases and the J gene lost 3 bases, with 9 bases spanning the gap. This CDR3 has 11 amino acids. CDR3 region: CSAARDYEQYF. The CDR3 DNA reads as TGCAGTGCGGCGCGGGACTACGAGCAGTACTTC.

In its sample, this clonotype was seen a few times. The CDR3 region has the DNA TGTGCCAGCACCCTAGGAGGACACAACACCGGGGAGCTGTTTTTT. Translated: CASTLGGHNTGELFF. The V gene is TRBV11-2, the J gene TRBJ2-2; D tentatively reads TRBD1 or TRBD2 (5 bases each). In germline, CDR1 is SGHAT, CDR2 FQNNGV. The CDR3 extends over 15 amino acids. With 7 bases removed from V and 2 bases from J, the gap between germline ends came to 14 bases.

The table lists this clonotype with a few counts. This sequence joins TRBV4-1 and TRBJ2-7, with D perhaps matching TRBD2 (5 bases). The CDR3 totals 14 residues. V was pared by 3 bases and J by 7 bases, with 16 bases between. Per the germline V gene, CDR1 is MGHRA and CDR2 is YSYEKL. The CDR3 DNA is TGCGCCAGCAGCCAGGATTCGCGGGCCACGGAGCAGTACGTC. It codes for CASSQDSRATEQYV.

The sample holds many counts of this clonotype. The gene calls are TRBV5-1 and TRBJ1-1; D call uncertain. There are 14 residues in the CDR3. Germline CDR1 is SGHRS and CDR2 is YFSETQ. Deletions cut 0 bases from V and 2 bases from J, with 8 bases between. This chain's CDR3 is CASSLDKINTEAFF. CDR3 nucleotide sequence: TGCGCCAGCAGCTTGGATAAAATAAACACTGAAGCTTTCTTT. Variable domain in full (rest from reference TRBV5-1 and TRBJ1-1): KAGVTQTPRYLIKTRGQQVTLSCSPISGHRSVSWYQQTPGQGLQFLFEYFSETQRNKGNFPGRFSGRQFSNSRSEMNVSTLELGDSALYLCASSLDKINTEAFFGQGTRLTVV.

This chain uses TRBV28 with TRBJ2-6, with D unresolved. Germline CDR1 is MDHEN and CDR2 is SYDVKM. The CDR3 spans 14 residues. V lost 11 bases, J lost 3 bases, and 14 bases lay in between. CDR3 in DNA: TGTGCCGAAGGCGGTTCCGGTGGGGCCAACGTCCTGACTTTC. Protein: CAEGGSGGANVLTF.

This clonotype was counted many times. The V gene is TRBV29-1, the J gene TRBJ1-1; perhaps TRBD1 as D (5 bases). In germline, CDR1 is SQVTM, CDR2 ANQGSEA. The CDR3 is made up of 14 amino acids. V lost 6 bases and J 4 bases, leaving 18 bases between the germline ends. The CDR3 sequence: CSVLPWTSSTEAFF. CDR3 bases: TGCAGCGTCCTGCCATGGACATCCTCCACTGAAGCTTTCTTT. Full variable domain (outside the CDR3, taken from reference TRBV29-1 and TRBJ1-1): SAVISQKPSRDICQRGTSLTIQCQVDSQVTMMFWYRQQPGQSLTLIATANQGSEATYESGFVIDKFPISRPNLTFSTLTVSNMSPEDSSIYLCSVLPWTSSTEAFFGQGTRLTVV.

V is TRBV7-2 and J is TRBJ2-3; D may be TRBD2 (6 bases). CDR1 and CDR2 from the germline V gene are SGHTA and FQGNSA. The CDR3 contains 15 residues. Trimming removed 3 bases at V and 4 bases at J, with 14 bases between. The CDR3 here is CASSFRGTGADTQYF. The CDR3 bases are TGTGCCAGCAGCTTCCGTGGGACTGGGGCAGATACGCAGTATTTT.

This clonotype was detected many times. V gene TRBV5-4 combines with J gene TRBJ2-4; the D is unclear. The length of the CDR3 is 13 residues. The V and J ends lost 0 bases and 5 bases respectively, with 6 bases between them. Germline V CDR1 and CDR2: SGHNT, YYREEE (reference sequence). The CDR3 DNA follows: TGTGCCAGCAGCTTGGTTAGAGAAAACATTCAGTACTTC. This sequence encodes CASSLVRENIQYF.

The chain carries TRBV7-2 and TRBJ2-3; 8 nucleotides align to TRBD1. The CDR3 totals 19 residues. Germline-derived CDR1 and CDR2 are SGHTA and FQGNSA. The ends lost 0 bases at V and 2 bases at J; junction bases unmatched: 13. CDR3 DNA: TGTGCCAGCAGCTTAGCGGCGGGGACAGGTGGTTTGGCCACAGATACGCAGTATTTT. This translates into CASSLAAGTGGLATDTQYF.

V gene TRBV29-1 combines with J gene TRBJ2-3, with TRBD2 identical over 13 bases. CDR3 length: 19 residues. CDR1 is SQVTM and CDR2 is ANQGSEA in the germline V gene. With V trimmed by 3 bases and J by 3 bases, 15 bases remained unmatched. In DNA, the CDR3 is TGCAGCGTTGAGTACCTTACTAGCGGGAGGGCCCTTGGGACAGATACGCAGTATTTT. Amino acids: CSVEYLTSGRALGTDTQYF.

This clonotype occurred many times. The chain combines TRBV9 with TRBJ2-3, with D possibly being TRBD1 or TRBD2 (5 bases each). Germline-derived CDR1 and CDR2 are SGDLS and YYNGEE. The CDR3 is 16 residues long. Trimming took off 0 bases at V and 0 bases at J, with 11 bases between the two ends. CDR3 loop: CASSVGSRDSTDTQYF. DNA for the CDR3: TGTGCCAGCAGCGTAGGTTCCCGGGACAGCACAGATACGCAGTATTTT.

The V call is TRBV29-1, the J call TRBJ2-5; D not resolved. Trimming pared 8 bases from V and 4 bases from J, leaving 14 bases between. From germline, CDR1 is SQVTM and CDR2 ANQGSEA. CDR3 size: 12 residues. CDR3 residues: CSIADPGETQYF. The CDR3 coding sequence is TGCAGCATCGCGGACCCTGGAGAGACCCAGTACTTC.

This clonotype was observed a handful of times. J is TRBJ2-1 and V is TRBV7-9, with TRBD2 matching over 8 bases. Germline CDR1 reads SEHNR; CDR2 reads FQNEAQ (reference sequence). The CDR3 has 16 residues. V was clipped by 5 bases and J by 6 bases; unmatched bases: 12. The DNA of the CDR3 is TGTGCCAGCAGCCCCGCCGGGACTAGGGTTACCAATGAGCAGTTCTTC. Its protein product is CASSPAGTRVTNEQFF.

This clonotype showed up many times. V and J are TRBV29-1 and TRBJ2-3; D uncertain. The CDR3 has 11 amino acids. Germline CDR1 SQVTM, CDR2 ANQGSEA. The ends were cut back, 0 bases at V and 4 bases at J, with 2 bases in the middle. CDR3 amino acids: CSVEESDTQYF. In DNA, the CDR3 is TGCAGCGTTGAAGAATCAGATACGCAGTATTTT.

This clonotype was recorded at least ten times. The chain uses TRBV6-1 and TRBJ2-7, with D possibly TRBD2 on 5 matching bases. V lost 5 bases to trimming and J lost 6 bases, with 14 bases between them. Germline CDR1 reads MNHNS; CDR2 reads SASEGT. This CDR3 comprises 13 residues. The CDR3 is CASSLAEGGEQYV. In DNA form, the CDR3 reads TGTGCCAGCAGTCTGGCAGAGGGTGGCGAGCAGTACGTC.

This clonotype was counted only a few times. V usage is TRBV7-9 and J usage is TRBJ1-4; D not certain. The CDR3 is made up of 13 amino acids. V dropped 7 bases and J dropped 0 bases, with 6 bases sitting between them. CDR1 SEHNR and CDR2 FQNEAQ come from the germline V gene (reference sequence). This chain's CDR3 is CASKGTTNEKLFF. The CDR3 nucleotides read TGTGCCAGCAAGGGCACAACTAATGAAAAACTGTTTTTT.

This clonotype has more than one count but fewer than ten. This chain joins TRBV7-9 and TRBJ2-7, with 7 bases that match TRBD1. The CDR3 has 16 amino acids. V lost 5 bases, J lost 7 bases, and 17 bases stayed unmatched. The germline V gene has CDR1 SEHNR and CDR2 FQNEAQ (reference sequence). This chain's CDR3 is CASSPPGTDSWREQYF. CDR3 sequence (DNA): TGTGCCAGCAGCCCCCCGGGGACAGATAGTTGGAGGGAGCAGTACTTC.

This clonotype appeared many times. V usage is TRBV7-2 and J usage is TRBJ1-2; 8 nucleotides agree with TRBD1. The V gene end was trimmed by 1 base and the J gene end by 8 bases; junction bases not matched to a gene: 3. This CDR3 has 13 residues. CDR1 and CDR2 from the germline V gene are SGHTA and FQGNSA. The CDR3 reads CASSLGQGAGYTF. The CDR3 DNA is TGTGCCAGCAGCTTAGGTCAGGGGGCCGGCTACACCTTC.

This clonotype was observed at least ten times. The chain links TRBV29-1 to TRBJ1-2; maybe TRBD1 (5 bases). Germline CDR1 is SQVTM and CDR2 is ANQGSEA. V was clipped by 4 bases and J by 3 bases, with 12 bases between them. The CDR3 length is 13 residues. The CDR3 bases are TGCAGCGTTGTTGAGGGGCTGGACTATGGCTACACCTTC. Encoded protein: CSVVEGLDYGYTF. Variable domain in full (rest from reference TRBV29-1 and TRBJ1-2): SAVISQKPSRDICQRGTSLTIQCQVDSQVTMMFWYRQQPGQSLTLIATANQGSEATYESGFVIDKFPISRPNLTFSTLTVSNMSPEDSSIYLCSVVEGLDYGYTFGSGTRLTVV.